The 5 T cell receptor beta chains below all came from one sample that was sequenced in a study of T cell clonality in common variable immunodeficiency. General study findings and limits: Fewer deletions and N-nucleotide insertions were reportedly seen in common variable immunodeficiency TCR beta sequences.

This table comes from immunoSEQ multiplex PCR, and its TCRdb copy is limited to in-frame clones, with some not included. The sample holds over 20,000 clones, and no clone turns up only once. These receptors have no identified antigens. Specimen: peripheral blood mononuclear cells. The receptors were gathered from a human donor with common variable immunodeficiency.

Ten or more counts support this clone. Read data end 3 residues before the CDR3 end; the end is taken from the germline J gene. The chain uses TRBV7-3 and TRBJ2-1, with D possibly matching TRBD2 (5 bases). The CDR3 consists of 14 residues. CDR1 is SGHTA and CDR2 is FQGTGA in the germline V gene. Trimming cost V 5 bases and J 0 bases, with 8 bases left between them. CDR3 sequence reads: CASSSTSSYNEQFF. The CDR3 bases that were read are TGTGCCAGCAGCAGTACTAGCTCCTACAATGAG.

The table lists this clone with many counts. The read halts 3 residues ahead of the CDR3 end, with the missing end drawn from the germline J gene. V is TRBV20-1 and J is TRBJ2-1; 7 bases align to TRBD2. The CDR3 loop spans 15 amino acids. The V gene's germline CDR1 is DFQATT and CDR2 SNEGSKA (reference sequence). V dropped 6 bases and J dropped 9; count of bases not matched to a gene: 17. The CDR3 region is CSAAGLGGARIEQFF. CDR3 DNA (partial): TGCAGTGCCGCAGGGTTGGGAGGGGCGCGAATTGAG.

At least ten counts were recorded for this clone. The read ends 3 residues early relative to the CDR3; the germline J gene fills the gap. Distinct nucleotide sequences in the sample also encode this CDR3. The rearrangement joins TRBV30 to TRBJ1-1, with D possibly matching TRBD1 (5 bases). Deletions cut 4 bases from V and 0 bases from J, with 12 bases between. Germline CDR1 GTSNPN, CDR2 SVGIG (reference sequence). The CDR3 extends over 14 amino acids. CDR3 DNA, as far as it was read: TGTGCCTGGAATCTGGGGCAGGTGAACACTGAA. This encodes CAWNLGQVNTE. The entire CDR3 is CAWNLGQVNTEAFF.

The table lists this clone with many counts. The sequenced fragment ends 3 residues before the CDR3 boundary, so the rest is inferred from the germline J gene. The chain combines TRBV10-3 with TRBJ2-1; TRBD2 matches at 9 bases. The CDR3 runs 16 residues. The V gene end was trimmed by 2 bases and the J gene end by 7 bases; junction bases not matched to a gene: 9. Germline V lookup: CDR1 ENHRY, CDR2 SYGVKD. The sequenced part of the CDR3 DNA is TGTGCCATCAGTGAGCCGACTAGCGGTCGTGTTAATGAG. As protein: CAISEPTSGRVNE. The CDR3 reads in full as CAISEPTSGRVNEQFF.

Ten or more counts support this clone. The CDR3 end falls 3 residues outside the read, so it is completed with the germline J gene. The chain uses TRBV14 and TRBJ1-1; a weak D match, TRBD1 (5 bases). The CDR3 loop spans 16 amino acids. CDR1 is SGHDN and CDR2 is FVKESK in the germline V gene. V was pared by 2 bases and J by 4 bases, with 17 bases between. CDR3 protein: CASSQSLGGVGTEAFF. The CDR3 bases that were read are TGTGCCAGCAGCCAAAGTCTTGGGGGGGTAGGCACTGAA.